These 21 T cell receptor beta chains originate from one sample sequenced in a study of T cell repertoires in cytomegalovirus infection. MiXCR was run by TCRdb on the reads, yielding one entry per CDR3 protein. The repertoire has about 530,000 distinct CDR3 sequences, about a quarter of them found once; the top ten carry less than 15%. Material: PBMCs. These receptors were collected from a human donor in good health (CMV status not recorded). Some clones in this sample may be carry-over from other donors' samples.

This clonotype was seen more than once but under ten times. The chain recombines TRBV11-2 with TRBJ1-1; maybe TRBD1 (5 bases). The CDR3 runs 15 residues. Trimming took off 1 base at V and 1 base at J, with 10 bases between the two ends. Germline V gene sequence: CDR1 SGHAT, CDR2 FQNNGV. In DNA, the CDR3 is TGTGCCAGCAGCTTAGGCCGGACAACGAACACTGAAGCTTTCTTT. It codes for CASSLGRTTNTEAFF.

This clonotype was detected a few times. V usage is TRBV20-1 and J usage is TRBJ2-1; the D gene is possibly TRBD2 (6 bases). In germline, CDR1 is DFQATT, CDR2 SNEGSKA (reference sequence). The V end lost 1 base, the J end lost 4 bases, and 14 bases lay between the germline ends. The CDR3 is 15 amino acids. CDR3 nucleotides: TGCAGTGCTAGAGGGGACTCTAGGCGGTACAATGAGCAGTTCTTC. It is translated as CSARGDSRRYNEQFF.

The rearrangement joins TRBV15 to TRBJ1-5; possibly TRBD1 for D (6 bases). Looked up from germline, CDR1 is LNHNV and CDR2 is YYDKDF (reference sequence). This CDR3 spans 14 amino acids. The germline V and J ends were trimmed by 2 bases and 2 bases, with 7 bases remaining between them. CDR3 amino acids: CATSRPGGNQPQHF. The CDR3 nucleotides read TGTGCCACCAGCAGACCAGGGGGCAATCAGCCCCAGCATTTT.

The chain recombines TRBV7-6 with TRBJ2-1, with D perhaps matching TRBD1 (6 bases). V was cut by 1 base and J by 10 bases, with 17 bases left in between. Germline-derived CDR1 and CDR2 are SGHVS and FNYEAQ. This CDR3 is built from 15 residues. CDR3 bases: TGTGCCAGCAGCTTAGGGGCAGGGACATACGGGGAGCAGTTCTTC. As protein: CASSLGAGTYGEQFF.

CDR3: CASSMLPSGANVLTF. The DNA of the CDR3 is TGTGCCAGTAGTATGCTTCCCTCTGGGGCCAACGTCCTGACTTTC. The V and J genes are TRBV19 and TRBJ2-6; D call uncertain. CDR1 is LNHDA, CDR2 SQIVND, per germline (reference sequence). With 3 bases removed from V and 0 bases from J, the gap between germline ends came to 6 bases. The CDR3 sequence is 15 residues long.

The table lists this clonotype with a few counts. The V call is TRBV11-2, the J call TRBJ2-2; D possibly uses TRBD1 or TRBD2 (5 bases each). V was shortened by 5 bases and J by 4 bases, with 20 bases between the two germline ends. Germline V CDR1 and CDR2: SGHAT, FQNNGV. The CDR3 extends over 17 amino acids. The CDR3 coding sequence is TGTGCCAGCAGCCCGACCTGGGGGAGACTAATCACCGGGGAGCTGTTTTTT. This codes for CASSPTWGRLITGELFF.

The V gene is TRBV19, the J gene TRBJ1-1; D is unresolved. Germline V gene data show CDR1 as LNHDA and CDR2 as SQIVND (reference sequence). The CDR3 sequence is 12 residues long. V shed 8 bases and J shed 3 bases, with 10 bases lying between them. CDR3 nucleotide sequence: TGTGCCAGTTTTAGGGCCTACACTGAAGCTTTCTTT. This gives the protein CASFRAYTEAFF.

This clonotype was picked up a small number of times. The chain combines TRBV28 with TRBJ1-2; D uncertain. CDR1 and CDR2 from the germline V gene are MDHEN and SYDVKM. The V gene lost 2 bases and the J gene lost 5 bases, with 18 bases spanning the gap. The CDR3 sequence is 16 residues long. CDR3 bases: TGTGCCAGCAGTTTAATGTCGGGGAAACAGCTATATGGCTACACCTTC. As protein: CASSLMSGKQLYGYTF.

The rearrangement links TRBV9 to TRBJ2-1; D not certain. Germline V gene lookup returns CDR1 SGDLS and CDR2 YYNGEE. The CDR3 loop spans 17 amino acids. V lost 4 bases to trimming and J lost 7 bases, with 24 bases between them. The CDR3 bases are TGTGCCAGCAGCCCCCACTCGGGCCCGATCGTCTTTAATGAGCAGTTCTTC. It codes for CASSPHSGPIVFNEQFF.

The chain uses TRBV6-2 or TRBV6-3 and TRBJ2-5; 11 nucleotides line up with TRBD2. Per the germline V gene, CDR1 is MNHEY and CDR2 is SVGEGT. The V gene end was trimmed by 2 bases and the J gene end by 1 base; junction bases not matched to a gene: 6. The CDR3 consists of 17 residues. DNA for the CDR3: TGTGCCAGCAGTTACCGGGCTAGCGGGAGGATCCAAGAGACCCAGTACTTC. Translated, it gives CASSYRASGRIQETQYF.

This clonotype was found a few times. The chain's CDR3 is CASNPTVWALGEQFF. CDR3 bases: TGTGCCAGCAACCCGACAGTATGGGCGCTCGGTGAGCAGTTCTTC. The V and J genes are TRBV7-9 and TRBJ2-1; TRBD1 might be the D (5 bases). The CDR3 spans 15 residues. The germline V gene encodes CDR1 SEHNR and CDR2 FQNEAQ (reference sequence). V shed 7 bases and J shed 9 bases, with 22 bases lying between them.

The genes are TRBV9 and TRBJ2-1, with TRBD2 matching 14 bases. The V and J ends lost 0 bases and 7 bases, in that order; junction bases with no gene match: 15. CDR3 length: 20 residues. Germline V gene data show CDR1 as SGDLS and CDR2 as YYNGEE. CDR3 sequence: CASSVEVGTSGSPGINEQFF. The CDR3, as DNA: TGTGCCAGCAGCGTAGAAGTGGGGACTAGCGGGAGTCCGGGTATAAATGAGCAGTTCTTC.

This clonotype has ten or more counts. This chain links TRBV7-2 with TRBJ2-4; TRBD2 might be the D (5 bases). V lost 5 bases and J 0 bases, leaving 11 bases between the germline ends. Per the germline V gene, CDR1 is SGHTA and CDR2 is FQGNSA. The CDR3 spans 15 residues. CDR3 DNA: TGTGCCAGCAGCCCACCAGCGGTAGCCAAAAACATTCAGTACTTC. Its protein product is CASSPPAVAKNIQYF. The full variable domain, with the rest looked up from reference TRBV7-2 and TRBJ2-4, is GAGVSQSPSNKVTEKGKDVELRCDPISGHTALYWYRQSLGQGLEFLIYFQGNSAPDKSGLPSDRFSAERTGGSVSTLTIQRTQQEDSAVYLCASSPPAVAKNIQYFGAGTRLSVL.

The V and J genes are TRBV29-1 and TRBJ2-7, with 12 nucleotides matching TRBD2. Trimming took 4 bases from V and 0 from J; bases not matched to a gene: 13. The germline V gene encodes CDR1 SQVTM and CDR2 ANQGSEA. This CDR3 has 18 residues. CDR3 bases: TGCAGCGTTGGGGGTACCGGGACTAGCGGGCCCCTCTCCTACGAGCAGTACTTC. Translating it yields CSVGGTGTSGPLSYEQYF.

This chain uses TRBV27 with TRBJ1-5; 7 nucleotides match TRBD1. With V trimmed by 6 bases and J by 5 bases, 10 bases remained unmatched. Germline V gene data show CDR1 as MNHEY and CDR2 as SMNVEV (reference sequence). This CDR3 has 15 amino acids. The CDR3 region is CASRQNVQGHQPQHF. For the CDR3, the DNA is TGTGCCAGCAGGCAGAATGTACAGGGGCATCAGCCCCAGCATTTT.

With respect to this clonotype: This may arise from a read error, as a much more abundant clone is one base away. The chain employs TRBV7-2 and TRBJ1-1; D is unresolved. V lost 10 bases, J lost 0 bases, and 15 bases lay in between. The germline gives CDR1 SGHTA, CDR2 FQGNSA. There are 14 residues in the CDR3. The CDR3 sequence: CAIGVGKMNTEAFF. Written as DNA, the CDR3 is TGTGCCATCGGTGTAGGCAAAATGAACACTGAAGCTTTCTTT.

The chain couples TRBV5-1 to TRBJ1-1, with D possibly TRBD1 on 5 matching bases. Germline V gene lookup returns CDR1 SGHRS and CDR2 YFSETQ. Trimming pared 1 base from V and 8 bases from J, leaving 12 bases between. The CDR3 contains 13 residues. This CDR3 is CASSLLRGAEAFF. The CDR3 nucleotides read TGCGCCAGCAGCTTGTTGAGAGGGGCGGAAGCTTTCTTT.

This clonotype appeared many times. The gene calls are TRBV7-2 and TRBJ1-1; D call uncertain. CDR3 size: 14 residues. Germline V gene lookup returns CDR1 SGHTA and CDR2 FQGNSA. Trimming removed 4 bases at V and 4 bases at J, with 13 bases between. CDR3 in amino acids: CASSSLERATEAFF. The CDR3 coding sequence is TGTGCCAGCAGCTCCCTTGAGCGGGCCACTGAAGCTTTCTTT.

The chain carries TRBV9 and TRBJ1-2; D not certain. The CDR3 sequence is 13 residues long. Trimming removed 3 bases from V and 0 bases from J, with 6 bases in between. Germline CDR1 reads SGDLS; CDR2 reads YYNGEE. The DNA for the CDR3 is TGTGCCAGCAGCGCAACAGCTAACTATGGCTACACCTTC. This sequence encodes CASSATANYGYTF.

The chain has TRBV7-2 and TRBJ2-1; D is possibly TRBD2 (5 bases). Trimming removed 5 bases from V and 5 bases from J, with 10 bases in between. This CDR3 spans 13 amino acids. Germline V lookup: CDR1 SGHTA, CDR2 FQGNSA. For the CDR3, the DNA is TGTGCCAGCAGCCCGAGCGGAAACAATGAGCAGTTCTTC. Translation gives CASSPSGNNEQFF.

This clonotype was counted only a few times. The chain couples TRBV7-9 to TRBJ2-7, with a weak D call TRBD1 (6 bases). Germline V gene data show CDR1 as SEHNR and CDR2 as FQNEAQ (reference sequence). CDR3 length: 13 amino acids. V lost 4 bases and J lost 2, with 9 bases in between. The CDR3 region has the DNA TGTGCCAGCAGCTCGGGACATGCCTACGAGCAGTACTTC. Translation: CASSSGHAYEQYF.